This T cell receptor (beta chain) was obtained from a study of T cell clonality in common variable immunodeficiency. Points from the study as a whole: Reportedly, TCR beta sequences from common variable immunodeficiency showed fewer deletions and N-nucleotide insertions.

This clone has only a few counts. The antigen remains undetermined. The CDR3 goes on 3 residues after the read ends, and that part is filled in from the germline J gene. The CDR3 loop spans 14 amino acids. V was pared by 0 bases and J by 4 bases, with 12 bases between. Germline values: CDR1 GTSNPN, CDR2 SVGIG (reference sequence). Method: immunoSEQ multiplex PCR; TCRdb's copy keeps in-frame clones and lacks some. Observed in the sample are approximately 2,500 clones, none of them singletons. CVID meant reduced serum IgG, IgA and/or IgM plus specific antibody deficiency. Caucasian heritage predominated among both patients and controls. For at least one year, all CVID subjects received replacement immunoglobulin. Blood came from CVID subjects not ill and not taking immunomodulatory or immunosuppressive medication.

The rearrangement joins TRBV30 to TRBJ2-5, with D possibly TRBD1 on 6 matching bases. Sequencing was performed on peripheral blood mononuclear cells. The TCR sequence derives from a human donor with common variable immunodeficiency. The sequenced CDR3 bases are TGTGCCTGGAGTGTACCAGAAGGGGGAGAGACC. Amino acids: CAWSVPEGGET. Given in full, the CDR3 is CAWSVPEGGETQYF.